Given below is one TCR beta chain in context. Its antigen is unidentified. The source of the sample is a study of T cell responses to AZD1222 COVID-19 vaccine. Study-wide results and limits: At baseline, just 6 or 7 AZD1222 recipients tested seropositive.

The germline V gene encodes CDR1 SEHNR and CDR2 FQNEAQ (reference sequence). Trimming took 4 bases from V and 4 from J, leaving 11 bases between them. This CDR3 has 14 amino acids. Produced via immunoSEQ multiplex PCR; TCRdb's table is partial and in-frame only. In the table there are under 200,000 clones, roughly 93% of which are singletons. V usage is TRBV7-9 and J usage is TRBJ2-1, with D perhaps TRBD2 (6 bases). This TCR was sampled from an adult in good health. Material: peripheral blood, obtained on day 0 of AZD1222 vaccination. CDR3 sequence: CASSSREDYNEQFF. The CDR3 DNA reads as TGTGCCAGCAGCTCGAGGGAGGATTACAATGAGCAGTTCTTC.